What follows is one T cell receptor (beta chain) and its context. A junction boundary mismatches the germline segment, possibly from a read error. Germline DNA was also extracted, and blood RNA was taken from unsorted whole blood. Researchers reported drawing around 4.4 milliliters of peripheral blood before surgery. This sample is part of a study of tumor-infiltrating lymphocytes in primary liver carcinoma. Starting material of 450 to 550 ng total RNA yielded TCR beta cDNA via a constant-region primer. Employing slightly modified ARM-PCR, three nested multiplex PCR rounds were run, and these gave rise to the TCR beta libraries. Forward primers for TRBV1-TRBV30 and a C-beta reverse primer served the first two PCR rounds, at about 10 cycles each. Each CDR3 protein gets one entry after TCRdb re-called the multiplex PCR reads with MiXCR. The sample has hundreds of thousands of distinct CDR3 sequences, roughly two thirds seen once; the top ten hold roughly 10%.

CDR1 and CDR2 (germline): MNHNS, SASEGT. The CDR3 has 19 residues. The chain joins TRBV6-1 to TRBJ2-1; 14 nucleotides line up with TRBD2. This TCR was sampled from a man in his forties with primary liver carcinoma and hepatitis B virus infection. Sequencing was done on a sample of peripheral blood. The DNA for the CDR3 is TGTGCCAGCAGTTACTCCACCTTCCGGACTAGCGGGAGGATGGGTGAGCGGTTCTTC. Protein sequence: CASSYSTFRTSGRMGERFF.